A single TCR beta chain is shown here with its context. Its target antigen remains unknown. Nothing much larger sits one base from this clone, and base qualities are not available. RNA was extracted with the RNeasy kit and about 0.5 to 1 ug was reverse transcribed using random hexamers. The immunoSEQ multiplex PCR assay, covering 54 Vbeta and 13 Jbeta segments, was used to amplify TCR beta CDR3 regions. To correct PCR amplification bias, a synthetic template baseline was used for both primer optimization and computational correction. In the paper's pipeline: Reads were annotated to V, D and J genes per IMGT and analyzed with immunoSEQ Analyzer, keeping only productive sequences. Clonality was computed as one minus Shannon entropy normalized by log2 of the number of productive unique sequences. Public and private clones were assessed among the 100 most prevalent clones of each patient and control. Clones were defined as Susac-specific if absent from the healthy and MS cohorts, from 1052 published viral clones and from other ImmuneACCESS disease sequences. The public reads were reanalyzed by TCRdb: fastp trimming at Q25, MiXCR alignment, in-frame beta chains only. When rows share a CDR3 protein, they turn into one entry using the most common DNA and genes. For this entry, the V and J calls and clone size follow TCRdb and not the study's own pipeline. Recorded for this sample are about 190,000 distinct CDR3 sequences; approximately 95% of them occurred a single time. Roughly 0.096% of the sample is held by the ten biggest clonotypes.

Peripheral blood CD8+ and CD4+ T cells from healthy donors, Susac syndrome patients and multiple sclerosis patients were profiled using high-throughput TCR beta sequencing. Healthy donors were age- and sex-matched controls. CD8+ TEMRA cells were enriched by FACS, while bulk CD8+ and CD4+ T cells were purified by magnetic negative isolation. Blood was drawn into EDTA tubes, processed within 24 hours, and PBMCs were isolated by density gradient centrifugation. PBMCs intended for TCR sequencing were cryopreserved in liquid nitrogen and were subsequently thawed in a 37 degrees C water bath. A purity of at least 90% was achieved for sorted or isolated CD4+, CD8+ and CD8+ TEMRA cells. The germline V gene specifies MDHEN as CDR1 and SYDVKM as CDR2. Its CDR3 holds 16 amino acids, cysteine through phenylalanine. Only the CDR3 portion is preserved as DNA: 48 bases, with reading frame beginning at the first base. The V end gives up 3 bases and the J end 4 bases, leaving 5 bases in the junction not matched to a gene.

The data derive from a study of CD8 T cells in Susac syndrome (dated by TCRdb to the late 2010s). Looking at the study overall: Whether CD8+ T cell activation and differentiation in Susac syndrome was antigen driven was tested using repertoire sequencing. General findings and caveats noted by the study authors: The TCR sequencing and HLA analysis was acknowledged to have included a relatively small number of individuals.

The rearrangement joined TRBV28 to TRBJ2-1, with 11 bases matching TRBD2. Source material: CD4+ T cells from PBMCs. This sequence originates from a human donor in good health. Here is the DNA: TGTGCCAGCAGTTTTTCCCTAGCGGGGGGTTACAATGAGCAGTTCTTC. This codes for CASSFSLAGGYNEQFF. The full variable domain, completed from the reference TRBV28 and TRBJ2-1 proteins outside the CDR3, reads DVKVTQSSRYLVKRTGEKVFLECVQDMDHENMFWYRQDPGLGLRLIYFSYDVKMKEKGDIPEGYSVSREKKERFSLILESASTNQTSMYLCASSFSLAGGYNEQFFGPGTRLTVL.